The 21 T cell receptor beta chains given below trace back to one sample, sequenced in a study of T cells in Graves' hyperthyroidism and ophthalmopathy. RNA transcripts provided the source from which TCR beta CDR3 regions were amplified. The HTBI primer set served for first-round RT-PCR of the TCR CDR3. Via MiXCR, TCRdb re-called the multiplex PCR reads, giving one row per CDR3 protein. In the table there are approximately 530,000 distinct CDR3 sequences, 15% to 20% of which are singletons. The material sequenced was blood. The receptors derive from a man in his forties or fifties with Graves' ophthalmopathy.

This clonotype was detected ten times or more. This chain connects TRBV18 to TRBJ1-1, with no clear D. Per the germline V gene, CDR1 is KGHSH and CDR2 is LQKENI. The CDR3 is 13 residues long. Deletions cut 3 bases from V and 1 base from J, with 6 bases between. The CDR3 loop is CASSPKQNTEAFF. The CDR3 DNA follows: TGTGCCAGCTCACCGAAGCAGAACACTGAAGCTTTCTTT.

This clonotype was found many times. The CDR3 loop is CASSQSLNTGELFF. The CDR3 DNA sequence: TGTGCCAGCAGCCAAAGTCTTAACACCGGGGAGCTGTTTTTT. The chain combines TRBV3-1 with TRBJ2-2, with no clear D. Trimming took off 2 bases at V and 2 bases at J, with 6 bases between the two ends. The CDR3 runs to 14 residues. Germline CDR1 and CDR2: LGHDT and YNNKEL (reference sequence).

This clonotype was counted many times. DNA of the CDR3: TGTGCCTGGACCCGTGGCGGGACTGCGGATGAGCAGTTCTTC. Its translation is CAWTRGGTADEQFF. The rearrangement uses TRBV30 and TRBJ2-1, with D perhaps matching TRBD2 (6 bases). Germline CDR1 and CDR2: GTSNPN and SVGIG (reference sequence). Trimming stripped 4 bases from V and 8 bases from J, with 18 bases between. The CDR3 extends over 14 amino acids.

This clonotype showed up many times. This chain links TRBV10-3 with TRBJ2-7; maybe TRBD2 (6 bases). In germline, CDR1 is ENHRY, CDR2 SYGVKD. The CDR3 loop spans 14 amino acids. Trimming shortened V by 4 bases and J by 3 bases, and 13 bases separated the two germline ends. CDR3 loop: CAISVEGRSYEQYF. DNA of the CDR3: TGTGCCATCAGTGTGGAGGGAAGGAGCTACGAGCAGTACTTC.

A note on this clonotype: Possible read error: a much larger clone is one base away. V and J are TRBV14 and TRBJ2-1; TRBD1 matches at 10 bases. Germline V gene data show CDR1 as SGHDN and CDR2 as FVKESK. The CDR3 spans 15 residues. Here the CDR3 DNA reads TGTGTCAGCAGCCAGAGGGACAGGGGTAACGATGAGCAGTTCTTC. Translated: CVSSQRDRGNDEQFF.

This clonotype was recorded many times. CDR3 protein: CASSEGGLGTGELFF. Written as DNA, the CDR3 is TGTGCCAGCAGTGAAGGGGGGCTGGGCACCGGGGAGCTGTTTTTT. The chain combines TRBV2 with TRBJ2-2, with a tentative D call TRBD1 (6 bases). The V end lost 1 base, the J end lost 4 bases, and 10 bases lay between the germline ends. This CDR3 comprises 15 residues. Germline CDR1 is SNHLY and CDR2 is FYNNEI.

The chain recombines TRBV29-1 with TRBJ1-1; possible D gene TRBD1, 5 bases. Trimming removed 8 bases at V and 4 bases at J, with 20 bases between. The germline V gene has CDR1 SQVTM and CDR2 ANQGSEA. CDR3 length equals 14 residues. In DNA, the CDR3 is TGCAGCCCTGGAGCAGGGTATATCGGCACTGAAGCTTTCTTT. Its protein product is CSPGAGYIGTEAFF.

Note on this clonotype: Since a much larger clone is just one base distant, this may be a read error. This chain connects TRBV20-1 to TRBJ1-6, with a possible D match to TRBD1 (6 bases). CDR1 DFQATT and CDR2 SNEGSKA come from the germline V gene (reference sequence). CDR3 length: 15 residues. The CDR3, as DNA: TGCGGTGCTAGGGGGGACGCCCAGGGTCCCTCACCCCTCCACTTT. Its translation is CGARGDAQGPSPLHF.

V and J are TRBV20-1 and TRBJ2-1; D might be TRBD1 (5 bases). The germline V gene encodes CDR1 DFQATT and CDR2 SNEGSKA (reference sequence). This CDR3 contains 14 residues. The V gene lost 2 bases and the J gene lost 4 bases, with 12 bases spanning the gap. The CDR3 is CSARITGGYNEQFF. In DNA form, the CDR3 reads TGCAGTGCTAGAATTACAGGTGGATACAATGAGCAGTTCTTC.

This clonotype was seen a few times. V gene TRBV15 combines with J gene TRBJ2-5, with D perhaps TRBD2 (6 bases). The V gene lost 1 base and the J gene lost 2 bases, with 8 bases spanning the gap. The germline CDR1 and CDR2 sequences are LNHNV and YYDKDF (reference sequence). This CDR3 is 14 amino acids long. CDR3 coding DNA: TGTGCCACCAGCAGAGGACTAGGGCAAGAGACCCAGTACTTC. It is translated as CATSRGLGQETQYF.

CDR3 in amino acids: CASSLSGYDTEAFF. In DNA, the CDR3 is TGTGCCAGCAGCTTGAGCGGGTACGACACTGAAGCTTTCTTT. The V and J genes are TRBV5-6 and TRBJ1-1; D gene ambiguous. V shed 1 base and J shed 3 bases, with 10 bases lying between them. The CDR3 loop spans 14 amino acids. Germline CDR1 SGHDT, CDR2 YYEEEE. The entire variable domain, with the rest obtained from reference TRBV5-6 and TRBJ1-1, is as follows: DAGVTQSPTHLIKTRGQQVTLRCSPKSGHDTVSWYQQALGQGPQFIFQYYEEEERQRGNFPDRFSGHQFPNYSSELNVNALLLGDSALYLCASSLSGYDTEAFFGQGTRLTVV.

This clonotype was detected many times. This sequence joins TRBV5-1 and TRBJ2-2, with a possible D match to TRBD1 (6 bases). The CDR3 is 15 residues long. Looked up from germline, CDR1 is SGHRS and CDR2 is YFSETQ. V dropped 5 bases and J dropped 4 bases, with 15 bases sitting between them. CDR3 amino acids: CASSDTNRATGELFF. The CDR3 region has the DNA TGCGCCAGCAGTGATACGAACAGGGCCACCGGGGAGCTGTTTTTT.

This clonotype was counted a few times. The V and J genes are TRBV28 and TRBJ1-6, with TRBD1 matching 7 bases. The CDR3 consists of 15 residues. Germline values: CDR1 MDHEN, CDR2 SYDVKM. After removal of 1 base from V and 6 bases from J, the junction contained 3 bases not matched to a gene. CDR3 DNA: TGTGCCAGCAGTTTATTAGGGGGCGGTAATTCACCCCTCCACTTT. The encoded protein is CASSLLGGGNSPLHF.

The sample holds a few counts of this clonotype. DNA of the CDR3: TGTGCCAGCAAATTACAGGGGGCGGGTTCACCCCTCCACTTT. This gives the protein CASKLQGAGSPLHF. The chain links TRBV11-2 to TRBJ1-6; TRBD1 matches at 9 bases. The CDR3 has 14 residues. Germline V gene sequence: CDR1 SGHAT, CDR2 FQNNGV. The V and J ends lost 7 bases and 9 bases, in that order; junction bases with no gene match: 7.

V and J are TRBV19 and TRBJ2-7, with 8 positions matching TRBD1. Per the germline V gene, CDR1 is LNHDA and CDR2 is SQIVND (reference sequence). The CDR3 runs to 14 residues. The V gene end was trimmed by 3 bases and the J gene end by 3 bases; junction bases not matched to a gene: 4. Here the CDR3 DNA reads TGTGCCAGTAGTATCGCAGGGGGCATCTACGAGCAGTACTTC. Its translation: CASSIAGGIYEQYF.

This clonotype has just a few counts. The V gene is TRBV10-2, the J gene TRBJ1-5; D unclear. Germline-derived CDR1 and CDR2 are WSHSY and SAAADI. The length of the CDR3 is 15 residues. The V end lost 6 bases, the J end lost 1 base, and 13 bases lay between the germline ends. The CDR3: CASSALGRSNQPQHF. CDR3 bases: TGCGCCAGCAGCGCACTGGGAAGGAGCAATCAGCCCCAGCATTTT.

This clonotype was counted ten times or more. This CDR3 reads CASSVGTGGAEAFF. CDR3 bases: TGTGCCAGCAGCGTAGGGACAGGGGGGGCTGAAGCTTTCTTT. The rearrangement joins TRBV9 to TRBJ1-1; 10 bases are shared with TRBD1. CDR1 SGDLS and CDR2 YYNGEE come from the germline V gene. V was pared by 0 bases and J by 6 bases, with 2 bases of the junction left unmatched. The CDR3 loop spans 14 amino acids.

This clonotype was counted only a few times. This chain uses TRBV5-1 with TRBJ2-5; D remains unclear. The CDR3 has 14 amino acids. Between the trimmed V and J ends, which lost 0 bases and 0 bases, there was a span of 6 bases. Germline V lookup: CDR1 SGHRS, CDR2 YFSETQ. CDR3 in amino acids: CASSLALYQETQYF. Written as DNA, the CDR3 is TGCGCCAGCAGCTTGGCACTGTACCAAGAGACCCAGTACTTC.

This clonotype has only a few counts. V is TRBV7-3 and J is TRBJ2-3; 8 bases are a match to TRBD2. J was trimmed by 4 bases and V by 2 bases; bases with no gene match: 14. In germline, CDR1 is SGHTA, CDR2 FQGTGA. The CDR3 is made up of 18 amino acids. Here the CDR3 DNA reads TGTGCCAGCAGCTTAGCGGCGGGGGGAAGACTCTGGGCAGATACGCAGTATTTT. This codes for CASSLAAGGRLWADTQYF.

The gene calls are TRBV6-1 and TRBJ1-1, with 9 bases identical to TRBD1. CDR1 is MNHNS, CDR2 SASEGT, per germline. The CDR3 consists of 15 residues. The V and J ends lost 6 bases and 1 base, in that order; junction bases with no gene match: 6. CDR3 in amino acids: CASSPPQGANTEAFF. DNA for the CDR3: TGTGCCAGCAGCCCTCCACAGGGGGCGAACACTGAAGCTTTCTTT.

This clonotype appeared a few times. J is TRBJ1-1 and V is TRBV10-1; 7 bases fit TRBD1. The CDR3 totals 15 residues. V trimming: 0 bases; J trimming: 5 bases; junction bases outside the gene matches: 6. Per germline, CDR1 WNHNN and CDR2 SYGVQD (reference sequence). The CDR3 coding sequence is TGCGCCAGCAGTGAGTCGTCGACAGGGAGGACTGAAGCTTTCTTT. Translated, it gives CASSESSTGRTEAFF.